This entry concerns a single T cell receptor beta chain. As yet, its antigen is unknown. The CDR3 extends over 15 amino acids. In germline, CDR1 is SGHNT, CDR2 YENEEA. V lost 1 base and J 0 bases, leaving 7 bases between the germline ends. Healthy donors had no documented immune events, such as infections, while sampled. Only in-frame clones appear in the TCRdb table, and some are missing; sequencing was by immunoSEQ multiplex PCR. The table includes tens of thousands of clones, 70% to 90% detected once. The data derive from a study of identifying expanded T cells in peripheral blood. The study's findings and limits: Clone count variance between roughly 2-week samples rose with total template count. Technical replicates showed around 1.1 changed clones; around two weeks approximately 16; four weeks 19.

The sequenced material came from blood. The receptor was derived from a person aged 18 to 75 in good health. The chain employs TRBV11-3 and TRBJ1-3, with D uncertain. As DNA, the CDR3 is TGTGCCAGCAGCTTAGGAGGGTACTCTGGAAACACCATATATTTT. Residues: CASSLGGYSGNTIYF. Together with reference TRBV11-3 and TRBJ1-3, the CDR3 gives the full variable domain: EAGVVQSPRYKIIEKKQPVAFWCNPISGHNTLYWYLQNLGQGPELLIRYENEEAVDDSQLPKDRFSAERLKGVDSTLKIQPAELGDSAVYLCASSLGGYSGNTIYFGEGSWLTVV.